These 20 T cell receptor beta chains were sequenced from one sample in a study of T-cell reconstitution after alpha-beta-depleted transplantation in children. The TCRbeta library incorporated unique molecular identifiers. MiXCR, applied by TCRdb to the PCR reads, yields one record per CDR3 protein. Of roughly 350,000 distinct CDR3 sequences listed, under 20% are singletons. Sequenced here: PBMCs, mostly from graft donor cells, sampled 360 days after TCRalphabeta/CD19-depleted stem cell transplant. The receptor set was obtained from a male patient aged 2 to 9 who had a stem cell transplant for acute lymphoblastic leukemia, so the T cells may come from the graft donor.

This sequence joins TRBV12-3 or TRBV12-4 and TRBJ2-2, with D perhaps matching TRBD1 or TRBD2 (5 bases each). Between the trimmed V and J ends, which lost 8 bases and 1 base, there was a span of 11 bases. CDR3 length: 14 residues. The CDR3 DNA is TGTGCCAGCGAAGGGGAGTTGAACACCGGGGAGCTGTTTTTT. This sequence encodes CASEGELNTGELFF.

This clonotype has only a few counts. J is TRBJ2-1 and V is TRBV12-3 or TRBV12-4; possibly TRBD2 for D (6 bases). The CDR3 totals 11 residues. V was shortened by 7 bases and J by 7 bases, with 8 bases between the two germline ends. CDR3 protein: CASMEGNEQFF. The CDR3 bases are TGTGCCAGCATGGAGGGGAATGAGCAGTTCTTC.

The chain has TRBV4-3 and TRBJ2-5; D is uncertain. CDR3 length: 15 amino acids. Germline CDR1 is LGHNA and CDR2 is YSLEER. V lost 0 bases to trimming and J lost 5 bases, with 13 bases between them. This CDR3 is CASSQETAAWETQYF. CDR3 bases: TGCGCCAGCAGCCAAGAGACGGCAGCTTGGGAGACCCAGTACTTC.

This clonotype has a handful of counts. The chain uses TRBV11-2 and TRBJ2-7, with 7 bases aligning to TRBD1. The J segment lost 2 bases and the V segment lost 1 base, leaving 2 bases of the junction unmatched. CDR1 is SGHAT and CDR2 is FQNNGV in the germline V gene. The CDR3 is made up of 14 amino acids. DNA of the CDR3: TGTGCCAGCAGCTTAGCCACAGGGGCCTACGAGCAGTACTTC. This encodes CASSLATGAYEQYF.

The chain uses TRBV24-1 and TRBJ2-1; no definite D call. CDR1 is KGHDR and CDR2 is SFDVKD in the germline V gene. The CDR3 runs to 14 residues. V was pared by 1 base and J by 3 bases, with 6 bases between. CDR3 residues: CATSDFPNYNEQFF. The CDR3 bases are TGTGCCACCAGTGATTTCCCTAACTACAATGAGCAGTTCTTC.

This rearrangement joins TRBV20-1 to TRBJ1-3; tentative D call: TRBD1 (6 bases). The germline V gene encodes CDR1 DFQATT and CDR2 SNEGSKA (reference sequence). V lost 3 bases, J lost 10 bases, and 10 bases lay in between. CDR3 length: 11 residues. Here the CDR3 reads CSASRGKTIYF. The CDR3 DNA sequence: TGCAGTGCTAGTAGGGGGAAAACCATATATTTT.

This clonotype has a count of ten or more. The chain carries TRBV7-9 and TRBJ2-3; 8 positions agree with TRBD2. V lost 3 bases, J lost 3 bases, and 2 bases stayed unmatched. Germline CDR1 reads SEHNR; CDR2 reads FQNEAQ (reference sequence). The CDR3 loop spans 14 amino acids. The CDR3 region has the DNA TGTGCCAGCAGCTTCGCGGGAGGAACAGATACGCAGTATTTT. This codes for CASSFAGGTDTQYF.

The chain is built from TRBV28 and TRBJ2-3, with D perhaps given as TRBD1 or TRBD2 (5 bases each). Germline values: CDR1 MDHEN, CDR2 SYDVKM. The V gene lost 6 bases and the J gene lost 1 base, with 14 bases spanning the gap. The CDR3 totals 15 residues. The CDR3, as DNA: TGTGCCAGCAGCCCGAGGAGAGGGGGCACAGATACGCAGTATTTT. Translated: CASSPRRGGTDTQYF.

The chain links TRBV20-1 to TRBJ1-2; weak D call: TRBD1 (5 bases). CDR3 length equals 15 residues. V lost 0 bases to trimming and J lost 8 bases, with 19 bases between them. The germline CDR1 and CDR2 sequences are DFQATT and SNEGSKA (reference sequence). CDR3 nucleotides: TGCAGTGCTAGAGATTGGGACGCCCGGTCGGGGGGCTACACCTTC. Translated: CSARDWDARSGGYTF.

This clonotype was found many times. The chain carries TRBV5-1 and TRBJ1-4, with TRBD1 matching 7 bases. The CDR3 runs 15 residues. V dropped 1 base and J dropped 7; count of bases not matched to a gene: 7. CDR1 is SGHRS and CDR2 is YFSETQ in the germline V gene. The CDR3 spells CASSLSGQSPEKLFF. The CDR3 coding sequence is TGCGCCAGCAGCTTGTCGGGACAGTCGCCTGAAAAACTGTTTTTT.

The chain employs TRBV28 and TRBJ1-6, with a weak D call TRBD1 (5 bases). V was cut by 10 bases and J by 10 bases, with 20 bases left in between. The CDR3 extends over 14 amino acids. Germline V CDR1 and CDR2: MDHEN, SYDVKM. The CDR3 DNA is TGTGCCACCACGGGACGCCTCAAGGAGTCACCCCTCCACTTT. Its translation: CATTGRLKESPLHF.

A few counts support this clonotype. The chain joins TRBV4-3 to TRBJ2-7; no clear D. The CDR3 runs 14 residues. V was clipped by 0 bases and J by 4 bases, with 10 bases between them. From germline, CDR1 is LGHNA and CDR2 YSLEER. The CDR3 bases are TGCGCCAGCAGCCAAGACCCTCTGGCTTACGAGCAGTACTTC. This gives the protein CASSQDPLAYEQYF.

The V and J genes are TRBV7-3 and TRBJ1-1; no firm D call. Germline assignment: CDR1 SGHTA and CDR2 FQGTGA. The V end lost 2 bases, the J end lost 5 bases, and 15 bases lay between the germline ends. The CDR3 is 15 residues long. In DNA, the CDR3 is TGTGCCAGCAGCTTAGAAGCGCACCAAGGTACTGAAGCTTTCTTT. Translation gives CASSLEAHQGTEAFF.

The chain employs TRBV4-2 and TRBJ1-4; D not resolved. The CDR3 spans 19 residues. Trimming shortened V by 3 bases and J by 0 bases, and 20 bases separated the two germline ends. Germline V lookup: CDR1 LGHNA, CDR2 YNFKEQ. The CDR3 bases are TGTGCCAGCAGCCAGCGCTCGGGCCAGTGGTTTGCAACTAATGAAAAACTGTTTTTT. Encoded protein: CASSQRSGQWFATNEKLFF.

This chain links TRBV28 with TRBJ2-5, with D tentatively TRBD1 (5 bases). This CDR3 region has 16 residues. CDR1 is MDHEN and CDR2 is SYDVKM in the germline V gene. The V and J ends lost 7 bases and 5 bases respectively, with 23 bases between them. The CDR3 protein is CASTRIQTVNWETQYF. DNA for the CDR3: TGTGCCAGCACACGAATTCAGACAGTTAACTGGGAGACCCAGTACTTC. The full variable domain, completed using reference TRBV28 and TRBJ2-5, is DVKVTQSSRYLVKRTGEKVFLECVQDMDHENMFWYRQDPGLGLRLIYFSYDVKMKEKGDIPEGYSVSREKKERFSLILESASTNQTSMYLCASTRIQTVNWETQYFGPGTRLLVL.

The genes are TRBV18 and TRBJ2-1; no clear D. CDR3 length: 14 amino acids. With 2 bases removed from V and 8 bases from J, the gap between germline ends came to 13 bases. Germline V CDR1 and CDR2: KGHSH, LQKENI. CDR3 nucleotide sequence: TGTGCCAGCTCACCAGCTCGAGTCGACTATGAGCAGTTCTTC. Amino acids: CASSPARVDYEQFF.

In its sample, this clonotype was seen a few times. The V and J genes are TRBV28 and TRBJ1-1; the D gene is possibly TRBD1 (6 bases). The CDR3 extends over 15 amino acids. Looked up from germline, CDR1 is MDHEN and CDR2 is SYDVKM. The V and J ends lost 6 bases and 1 base respectively, with 15 bases between them. The CDR3 DNA reads TGTGCCAGCAGAATGTCGCTCAGGGGGAACACTGAAGCTTTCTTT. Protein: CASRMSLRGNTEAFF.

The chain combines TRBV7-3 with TRBJ2-1; D ambiguous. Trimming left V 0 bases short and J 6 bases short, with 6 bases between. CDR3 length equals 13 residues. CDR1 is SGHTA, CDR2 FQGTGA, per germline. CDR3 in DNA: TGTGCCAGCAGCTTAACCCCAGCCAATGAGCAGTTCTTC. It is translated as CASSLTPANEQFF.

This clonotype was observed a handful of times. V gene TRBV5-6 combines with J gene TRBJ2-7; 9 nucleotides line up with TRBD1. Germline V gene sequence: CDR1 SGHDT, CDR2 YYEEEE. With 8 bases clipped from V and 0 bases from J, the junction kept 3 bases outside the gene matches. This CDR3 is 13 amino acids long. Here the CDR3 reads CARPGQGSYEQYF. The CDR3 bases are TGTGCCAGACCGGGACAGGGCTCCTACGAGCAGTACTTC. Full variable domain (remainder filled in from reference TRBV5-6 and TRBJ2-7): DAGVTQSPTHLIKTRGQQVTLRCSPKSGHDTVSWYQQALGQGPQFIFQYYEEEERQRGNFPDRFSGHQFPNYSSELNVNALLLGDSALYLCARPGQGSYEQYFGPGTRLTVT.

Many counts were recorded for this clonotype. This chain links TRBV20-1 with TRBJ2-1, with D maybe TRBD2 (6 bases). Trimming removed 0 bases from V and 4 bases from J, with 13 bases in between. The CDR3 is 15 residues long. CDR1 is DFQATT and CDR2 is SNEGSKA in the germline V gene (reference sequence). This chain's CDR3 is CSARDAPGGYNEQFF. CDR3 coding DNA: TGCAGTGCTAGAGATGCCCCCGGAGGGTACAATGAGCAGTTCTTC.